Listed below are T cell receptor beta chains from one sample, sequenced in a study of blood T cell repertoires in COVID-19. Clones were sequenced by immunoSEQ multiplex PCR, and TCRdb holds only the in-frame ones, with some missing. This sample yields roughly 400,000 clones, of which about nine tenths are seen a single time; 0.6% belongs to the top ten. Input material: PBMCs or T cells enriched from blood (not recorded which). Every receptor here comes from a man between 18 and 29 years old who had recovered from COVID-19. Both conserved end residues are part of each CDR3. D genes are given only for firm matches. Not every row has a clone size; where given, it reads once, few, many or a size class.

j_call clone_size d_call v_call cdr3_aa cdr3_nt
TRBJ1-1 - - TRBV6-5 CASSYRNTEAFF TGTGCCAGCAGTTATAGGAACACTGAAGCTTTCTTT
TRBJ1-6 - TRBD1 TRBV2 CASSEIDRAGSPLHF TGTGCCAGCAGTGAGATCGACAGGGCGGGGTCACCCCTCCACTTT
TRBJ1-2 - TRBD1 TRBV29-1 CSAGPQGAEGYTF TGCAGCGCAGGGCCCCAGGGGGCGGAAGGCTACACCTTC
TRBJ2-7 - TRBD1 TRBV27 CASSRDRGSYEQYF TGTGCCAGCAGTCGGGACAGGGGTTCCTACGAGCAGTACTTC
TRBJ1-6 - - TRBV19 CASSPRGGVNSPLHF TGTGCCAGTAGTCCTCGGGGAGGGGTAAATTCACCCCTCCACTTT
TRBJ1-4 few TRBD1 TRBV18 CASSPDREEKLFF TGTGCCAGCTCACCGGACAGGGAGGAAAAACTGTTTTTT
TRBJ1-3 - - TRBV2 CAGSSSGNTIYF TGTGCTGGGAGCTCCTCTGGAAACACCATATATTTT
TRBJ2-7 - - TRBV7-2 CASSRNTNYEQYF TGTGCCAGCAGCCGCAACACTAACTACGAGCAGTACTTC
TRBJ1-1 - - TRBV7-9 CASIIISGGGTEAFF TGTGCCAGCATAATAATATCGGGGGGCGGCACTGAAGCTTTCTTT
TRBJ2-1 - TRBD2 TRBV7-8 CASPAGNEQFF TGTGCCAGCCCAGCGGGGAATGAGCAGTTCTTC
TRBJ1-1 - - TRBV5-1 CASSSGAGTEAFF TGCGCCAGCAGCTCAGGGGCAGGGACTGAAGCTTTCTTT
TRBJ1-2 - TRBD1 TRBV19 CASSPGQGVRYGYTF TGTGCCAGTAGTCCCGGACAGGGGGTACGCTATGGCTACACCTTC
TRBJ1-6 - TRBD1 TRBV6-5 CASSYGQDYPPLHF TGTGCCAGCAGTTACGGACAGGATTATCCACCCCTCCACTTT
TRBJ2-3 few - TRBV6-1 CASSDPKRGTDTQYF TGTGCCAGCAGTGACCCCAAGCGGGGCACAGATACGCAGTATTTT
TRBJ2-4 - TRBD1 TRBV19 CASSILGTGNIQYF TGTGCCAGTAGTATCCTAGGGACAGGGAACATTCAGTACTTC
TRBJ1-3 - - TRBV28 CASSRGGSGNTIYF TGTGCCAGCAGTCGCGGGGGGAGTGGAAACACCATATATTTT
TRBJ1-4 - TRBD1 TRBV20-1 CSAGDRSVF TGCAGTGCTGGGGACAGGTCCGTTTTT
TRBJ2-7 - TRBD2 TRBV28 CASSLGGAWEQYF TGTGCCAGCAGTTTGGGAGGGGCCTGGGAGCAGTACTTC
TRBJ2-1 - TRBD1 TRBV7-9 CASSLVWQGDGNEQFF TGTGCCAGCAGCTTAGTATGGCAGGGGGACGGCAATGAGCAGTTCTTC
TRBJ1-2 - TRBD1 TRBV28 CASRTGSYGYTF TGTGCCAGCAGGACAGGGTCCTATGGCTACACCTTC
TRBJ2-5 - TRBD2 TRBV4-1 CASSSSASGRGETQYF TGCGCCAGCAGCTCCTCGGCTAGCGGGAGAGGGGAGACCCAGTACTTC
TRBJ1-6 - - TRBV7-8 CASSLVFQADGNSPLHF TGTGCCAGCAGCTTAGTCTTCCAGGCCGACGGCAATTCACCCCTCCACTTT
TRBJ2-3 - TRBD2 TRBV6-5 CASSYRRGELADTQYF TGTGCCAGCAGTTACCGTCGGGGGGAACTGGCAGATACGCAGTATTTT
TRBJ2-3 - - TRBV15 CATSRDHGRDTQYF TGTGCCACCAGCAGAGATCACGGTCGGGATACGCAGTATTTT
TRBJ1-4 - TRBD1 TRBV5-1 CASSFQGAANEKLFF TGCGCCAGCAGCTTCCAGGGGGCGGCTAATGAAAAACTGTTTTTT